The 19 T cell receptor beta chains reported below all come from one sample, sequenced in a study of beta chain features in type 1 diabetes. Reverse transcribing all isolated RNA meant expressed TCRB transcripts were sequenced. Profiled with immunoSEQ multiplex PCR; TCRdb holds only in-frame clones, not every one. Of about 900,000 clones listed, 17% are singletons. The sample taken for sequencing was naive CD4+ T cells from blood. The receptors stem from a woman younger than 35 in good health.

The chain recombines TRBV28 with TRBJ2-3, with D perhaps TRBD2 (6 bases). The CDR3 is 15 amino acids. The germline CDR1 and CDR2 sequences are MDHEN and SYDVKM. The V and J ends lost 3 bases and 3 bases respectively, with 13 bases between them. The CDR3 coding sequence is TGTGCCAGCAGTTTTTTTTTCGGGAGAACAGATACGCAGTATTTT. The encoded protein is CASSFFFGRTDTQYF.

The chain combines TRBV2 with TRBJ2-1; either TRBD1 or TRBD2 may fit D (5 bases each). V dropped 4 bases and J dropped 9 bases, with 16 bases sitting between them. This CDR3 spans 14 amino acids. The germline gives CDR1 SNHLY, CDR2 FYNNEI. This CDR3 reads CASSGPGRWGEQFF. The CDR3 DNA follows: TGTGCCAGCAGTGGTCCGGGACGATGGGGTGAGCAGTTCTTC. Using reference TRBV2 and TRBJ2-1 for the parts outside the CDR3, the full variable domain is EPEVTQTPSHQVTQMGQEVILRCVPISNHLYFYWYRQILGQKVEFLVSFYNNEISEKSEIFDDQFSVERPDGSNFTLKIRSTKLEDSAMYFCASSGPGRWGEQFFGPGTRLTVL.

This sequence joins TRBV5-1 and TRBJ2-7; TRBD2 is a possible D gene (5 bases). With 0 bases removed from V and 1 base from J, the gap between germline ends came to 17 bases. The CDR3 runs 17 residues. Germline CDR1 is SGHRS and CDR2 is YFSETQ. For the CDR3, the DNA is TGCGCCAGCAGCTTGGGGCGGACTCCCCCGACATCCTACGAGCAGTACTTC. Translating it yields CASSLGRTPPTSYEQYF.

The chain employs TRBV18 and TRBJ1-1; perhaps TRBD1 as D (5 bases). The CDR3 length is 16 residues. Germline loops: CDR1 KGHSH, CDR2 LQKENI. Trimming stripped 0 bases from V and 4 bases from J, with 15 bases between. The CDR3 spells CASSPPGDWVSTEAFF. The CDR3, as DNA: TGTGCCAGCTCACCACCGGGGGATTGGGTTAGCACTGAAGCTTTCTTT. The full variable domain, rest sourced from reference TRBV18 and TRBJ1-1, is NAGVMQNPRHLVRRRGQEARLRCSPMKGHSHVYWYRQLPEEGLKFMVYLQKENIIDESGMPKERFSAEFPKEGPSILRIQQVVRGDSAAYFCASSPPGDWVSTEAFFGQGTRLTVV.

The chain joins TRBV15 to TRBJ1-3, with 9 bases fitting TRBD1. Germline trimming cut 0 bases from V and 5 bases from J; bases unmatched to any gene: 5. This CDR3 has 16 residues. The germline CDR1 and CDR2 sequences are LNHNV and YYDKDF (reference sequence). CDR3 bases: TGTGCCACCAGCAGAGATTCCGGGACAGGGCGAAACACCATATATTTT. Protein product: CATSRDSGTGRNTIYF.

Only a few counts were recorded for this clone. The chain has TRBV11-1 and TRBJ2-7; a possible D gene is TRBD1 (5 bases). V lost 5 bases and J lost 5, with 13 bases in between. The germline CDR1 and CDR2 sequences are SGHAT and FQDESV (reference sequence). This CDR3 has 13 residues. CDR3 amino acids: CASSGRGSNEQYF. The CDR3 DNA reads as TGTGCCAGCAGCGGAAGGGGTAGCAACGAGCAGTACTTC.

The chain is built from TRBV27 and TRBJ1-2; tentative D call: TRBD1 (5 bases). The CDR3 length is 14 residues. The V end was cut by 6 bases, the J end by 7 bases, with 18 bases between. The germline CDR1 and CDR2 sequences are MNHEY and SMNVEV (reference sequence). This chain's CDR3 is CASRPRQRPFGYTF. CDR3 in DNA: TGTGCCAGCAGACCTCGACAGAGGCCATTTGGCTACACCTTC.

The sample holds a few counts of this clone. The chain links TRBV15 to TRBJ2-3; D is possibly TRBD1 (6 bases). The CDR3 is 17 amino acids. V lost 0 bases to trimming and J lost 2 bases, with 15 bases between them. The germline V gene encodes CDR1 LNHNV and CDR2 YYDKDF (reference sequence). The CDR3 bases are TGTGCCACCAGCAGAGAACGGAGTGGACAGTCCACAGATACGCAGTATTTT. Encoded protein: CATSRERSGQSTDTQYF.

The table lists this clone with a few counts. The CDR3 sequence is CASSLDRTVYEQYF. In DNA, the CDR3 is TGTGCCAGCAGCTTAGACAGGACAGTCTACGAGCAGTACTTC. The rearrangement links TRBV11-1 to TRBJ2-7, with D perhaps TRBD1 (6 bases). The V gene lost 1 base and the J gene lost 3 bases, with 10 bases spanning the gap. The CDR3 has 14 amino acids. Germline V lookup: CDR1 SGHAT, CDR2 FQDESV (reference sequence).

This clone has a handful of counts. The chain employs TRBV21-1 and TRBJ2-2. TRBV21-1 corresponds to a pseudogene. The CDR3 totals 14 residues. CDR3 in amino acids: CATQDKVGTGELFF. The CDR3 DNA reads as TGTGCCACCCAAGATAAAGTGGGCACCGGGGAGCTGTTTTTT.

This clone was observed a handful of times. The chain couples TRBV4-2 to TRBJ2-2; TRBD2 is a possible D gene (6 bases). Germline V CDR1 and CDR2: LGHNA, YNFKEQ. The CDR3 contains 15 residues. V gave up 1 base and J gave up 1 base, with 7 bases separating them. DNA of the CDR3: TGTGCCAGCAGCCAAGGGCGGGGGAACACCGGGGAGCTGTTTTTT. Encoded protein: CASSQGRGNTGELFF.

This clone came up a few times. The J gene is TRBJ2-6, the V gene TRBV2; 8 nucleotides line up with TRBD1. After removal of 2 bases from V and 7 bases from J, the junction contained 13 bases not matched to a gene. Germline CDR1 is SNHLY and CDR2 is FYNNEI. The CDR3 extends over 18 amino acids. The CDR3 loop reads CASSEFFQGAGIANVLTF. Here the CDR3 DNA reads TGTGCCAGCAGTGAATTCTTCCAGGGGGCGGGTATTGCCAACGTCCTGACTTTC.

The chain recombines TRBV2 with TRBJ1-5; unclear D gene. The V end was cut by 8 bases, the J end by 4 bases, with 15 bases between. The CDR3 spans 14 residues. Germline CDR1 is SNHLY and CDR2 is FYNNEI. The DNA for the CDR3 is TGTGCCAGCTCCGGGGAAGTAGGGAATCAGCCCCAGCATTTT. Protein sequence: CASSGEVGNQPQHF.

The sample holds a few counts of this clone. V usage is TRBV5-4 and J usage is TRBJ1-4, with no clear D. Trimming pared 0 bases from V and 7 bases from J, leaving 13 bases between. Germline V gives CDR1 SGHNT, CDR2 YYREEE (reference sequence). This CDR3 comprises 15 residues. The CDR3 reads CASSLVRVVSEKLFF. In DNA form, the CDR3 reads TGTGCCAGCAGCTTGGTTAGGGTGGTGAGTGAAAAACTGTTTTTT.

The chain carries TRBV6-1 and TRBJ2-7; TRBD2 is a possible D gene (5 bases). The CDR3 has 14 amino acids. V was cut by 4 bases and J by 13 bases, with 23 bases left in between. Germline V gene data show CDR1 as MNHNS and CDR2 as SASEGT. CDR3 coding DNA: TGTGCCAGCAGTGCGGACTTCCCGCGTCAAATCCCCTACTTC. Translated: CASSADFPRQIPYF.

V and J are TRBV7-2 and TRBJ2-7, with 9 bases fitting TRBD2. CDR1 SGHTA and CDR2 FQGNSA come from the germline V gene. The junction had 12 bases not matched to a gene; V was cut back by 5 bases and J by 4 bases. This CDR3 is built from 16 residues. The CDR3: CASSRVAGGPVYEQYF. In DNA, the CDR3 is TGTGCCAGCAGCCGTGTTGCGGGAGGGCCAGTTTACGAGCAGTACTTC.

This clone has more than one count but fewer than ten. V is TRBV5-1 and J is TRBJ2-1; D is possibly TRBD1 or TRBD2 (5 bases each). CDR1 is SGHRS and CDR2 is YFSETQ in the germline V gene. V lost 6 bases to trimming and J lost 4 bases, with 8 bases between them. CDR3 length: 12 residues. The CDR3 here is CASTGGYNEQFF. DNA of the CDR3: TGCGCCAGCACTGGGGGTTACAATGAGCAGTTCTTC.

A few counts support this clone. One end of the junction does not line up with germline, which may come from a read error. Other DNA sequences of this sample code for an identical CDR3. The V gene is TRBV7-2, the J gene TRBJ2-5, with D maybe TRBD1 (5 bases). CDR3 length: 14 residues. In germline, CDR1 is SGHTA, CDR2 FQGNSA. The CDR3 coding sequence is TGTGCCAGCAGCTTAGTCGCGGACAAGGAGACTCAGTACTTC. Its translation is CASSLVADKETQYF.

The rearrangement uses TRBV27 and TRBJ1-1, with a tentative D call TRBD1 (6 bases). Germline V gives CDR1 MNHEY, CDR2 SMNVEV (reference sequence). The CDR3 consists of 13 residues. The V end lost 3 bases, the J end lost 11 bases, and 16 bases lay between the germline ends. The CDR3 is CASSFRDTGIAFF. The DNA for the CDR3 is TGTGCCAGCAGTTTCCGGGACACGGGGATCGCTTTCTTT.